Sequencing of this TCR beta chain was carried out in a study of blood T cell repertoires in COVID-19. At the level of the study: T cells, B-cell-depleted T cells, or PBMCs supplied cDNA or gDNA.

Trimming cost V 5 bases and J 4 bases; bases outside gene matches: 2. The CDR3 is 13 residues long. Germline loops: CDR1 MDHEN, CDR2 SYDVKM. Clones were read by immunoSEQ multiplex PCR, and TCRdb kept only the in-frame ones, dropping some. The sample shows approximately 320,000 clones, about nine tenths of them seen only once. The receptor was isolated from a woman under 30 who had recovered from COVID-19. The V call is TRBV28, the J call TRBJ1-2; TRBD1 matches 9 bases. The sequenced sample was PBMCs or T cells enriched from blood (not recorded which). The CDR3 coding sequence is TGTGCCAGCAGTGGGACAGGGCGCTATGGCTACACCTTC. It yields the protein CASSGTGRYGYTF.